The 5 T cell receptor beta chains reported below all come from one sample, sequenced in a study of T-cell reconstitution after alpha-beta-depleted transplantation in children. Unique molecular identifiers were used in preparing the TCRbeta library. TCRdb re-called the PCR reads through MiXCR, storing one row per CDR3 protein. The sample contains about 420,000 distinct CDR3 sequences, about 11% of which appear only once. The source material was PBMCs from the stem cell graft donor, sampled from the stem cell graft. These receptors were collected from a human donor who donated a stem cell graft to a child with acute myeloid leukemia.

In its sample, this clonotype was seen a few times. Written as DNA, the CDR3 is TGCAGCGTTGGAGAGCGCGGGACAGGGCCGGAAAAACTGTTTTTT. Translated, it gives CSVGERGTGPEKLFF. The V call is TRBV29-1, the J call TRBJ1-4; 9 nucleotides match TRBD1. With V trimmed by 4 bases and J by 8 bases, 11 bases remained unmatched. The V gene's germline CDR1 is SQVTM and CDR2 ANQGSEA. The CDR3 has 15 amino acids.

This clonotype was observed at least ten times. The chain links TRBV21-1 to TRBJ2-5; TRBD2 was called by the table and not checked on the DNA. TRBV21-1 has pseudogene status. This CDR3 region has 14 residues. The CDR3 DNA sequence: TGTGCCAGCAGCAAAGACGGGAGCGGGGAGACCCAGTACTTC. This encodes CASSKDGSGETQYF.

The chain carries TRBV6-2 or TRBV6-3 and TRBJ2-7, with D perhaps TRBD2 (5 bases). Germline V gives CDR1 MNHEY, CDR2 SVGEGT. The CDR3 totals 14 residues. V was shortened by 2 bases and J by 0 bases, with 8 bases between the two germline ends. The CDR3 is CASSYDEGSYEQYF. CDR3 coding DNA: TGTGCCAGCAGTTACGACGAGGGCTCCTACGAGCAGTACTTC.

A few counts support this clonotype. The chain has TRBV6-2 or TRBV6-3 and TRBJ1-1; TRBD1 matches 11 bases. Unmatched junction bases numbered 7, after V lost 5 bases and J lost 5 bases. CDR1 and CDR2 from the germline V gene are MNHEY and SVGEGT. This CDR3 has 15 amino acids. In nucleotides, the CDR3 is TGTGCCAGCAGTACTGGACAGGGGGCATGGACTGAAGCTTTCTTT. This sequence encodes CASSTGQGAWTEAFF.

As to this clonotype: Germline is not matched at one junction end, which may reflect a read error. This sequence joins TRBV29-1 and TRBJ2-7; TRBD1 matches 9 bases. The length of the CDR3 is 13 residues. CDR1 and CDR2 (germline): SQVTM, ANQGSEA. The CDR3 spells CSVSRTGDYEQYF. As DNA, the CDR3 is TGCAGCGTCTCCCGGACAGGGGACTACGAGCAGTACTTT.